The 27 T cell receptor beta chains reported below all come from one sample, sequenced in a study of shared clonotypes between healthy human individuals. Measured with immunoSEQ multiplex PCR; TCRdb has only the in-frame clones, and not every one. The sample contains some 2.4 million clones, 93% of which appear only once. The sample taken for sequencing was naive CD4+ T cells from PBMCs. Subset: CD45RA+ positively selected. These receptors came from a man younger than 35 in good health. Some clones in this sample may be carry-over from other donors' samples.

V and J are TRBV5-1 and TRBJ2-5; TRBD1 matches at 8 bases. Per germline, CDR1 SGHRS and CDR2 YFSETQ. The CDR3 is 15 amino acids. V lost 4 bases to trimming and J lost 1 base; unmatched junction nucleotides: 6. CDR3 sequence (DNA): TGCGCCAGCAGCCTGGGGGACAGGACCCAAGAGACCCAGTACTTC. Amino acid sequence: CASSLGDRTQETQYF.

A note on this clone: The same CDR3 can be traced to other DNA sequences in this sample. The chain uses TRBV5-6 and TRBJ2-1; no firm D call. The V gene lost 3 bases and the J gene lost 6 bases, with 4 bases spanning the gap. This CDR3 comprises 11 residues. Germline V gene sequence: CDR1 SGHDT, CDR2 YYEEEE. The CDR3 loop reads CASSWVNEQFF. The CDR3 DNA sequence: TGTGCCAGCAGCTGGGTCAATGAGCAGTTCTTC.

This chain joins TRBV4-1 and TRBJ2-3, with a tentative D call TRBD1 (6 bases). The CDR3 has 16 residues. Germline values: CDR1 MGHRA, CDR2 YSYEKL. Trimming removed 5 bases from V and 6 bases from J, with 21 bases in between. The CDR3 region is CASSSPGHPGQDTQYF. In nucleotides, the CDR3 is TGCGCCAGCAGCTCCCCGGGACACCCAGGACAGGATACGCAGTATTTT.

About this clone itself: In the same sample, other DNA sequences code for this CDR3. The V call is TRBV15, the J call TRBJ1-5; D unresolved. Trimming left V 0 bases short and J 2 bases short, with 5 bases between. CDR1 is LNHNV and CDR2 is YYDKDF in the germline V gene (reference sequence). The CDR3 extends over 14 amino acids. CDR3 nucleotides: TGTGCCACCAGCAGAGATGTAGGCAATCAGCCCCAGCATTTT. Residues: CATSRDVGNQPQHF.

The chain has TRBV5-4 and TRBJ2-1, with 13 bases that match TRBD2. Per the germline V gene, CDR1 is SGHNT and CDR2 is YYREEE (reference sequence). The CDR3 runs 14 residues. The V and J ends lost 4 bases and 14 bases, in that order; junction bases with no gene match: 9. CDR3 sequence: CASSPGTSGTPEFF. Here the CDR3 DNA reads TGTGCCAGCAGCCCCGGGACTAGCGGGACCCCGGAGTTCTTC. The whole variable domain, remainder taken from reference TRBV5-4 and TRBJ2-1, is ETGVTQSPTHLIKTRGQQVTLRCSSQSGHNTVSWYQQALGQGPQFIFQYYREEENGRGNFPPRFSGLQFPNYSSELNVNALELDDSALYLCASSPGTSGTPEFFGPGTRLTVL.

The chain has TRBV28 and TRBJ2-7, with 7 bases fitting TRBD1. The CDR3 is made up of 15 amino acids. Germline CDR1 MDHEN, CDR2 SYDVKM. Trimming cost V 6 bases and J 3 bases; bases outside gene matches: 11. The CDR3 DNA follows: TGTGCCAGCAGCCCTACGGGGACAGCGAACTACGAGCAGTACTTC. Translated: CASSPTGTANYEQYF.

This clone was counted once. The chain combines TRBV28 with TRBJ2-1, with TRBD2 matching over 14 bases. The germline CDR1 and CDR2 sequences are MDHEN and SYDVKM. The V and J ends lost 8 bases and 9 bases, in that order; junction bases with no gene match: 6. The CDR3 spans 14 residues. The DNA for the CDR3 is TGTGCCAGCCAGGGACTAGCGGGAGACGCTGAGCAGTTCTTC. Amino acid sequence: CASQGLAGDAEQFF.

The gene calls are TRBV6-5 and TRBJ1-1, with D possibly matching TRBD1 (5 bases). Between the trimmed V and J ends, which lost 4 bases and 5 bases, there was a span of 14 bases. The CDR3 has 14 amino acids. Per germline, CDR1 MNHEY and CDR2 SVGAGI. The CDR3 bases are TGTGCCAGCAGTTCTAAAATAGGGGAAACTGAAGCTTTCTTT. It codes for CASSSKIGETEAFF.

V and J are TRBV9 and TRBJ2-2; 12 nucleotides agree with TRBD1. From germline, CDR1 is SGDLS and CDR2 YYNGEE. This CDR3 has 16 amino acids. V shed 3 bases, J shed 8 bases, and the junction held 8 bases outside the gene matches. The chain's CDR3 is CASSAGTGGGRGELFF. The DNA of the CDR3 is TGTGCCAGCAGCGCGGGGACAGGGGGCGGTCGTGGGGAGCTGTTTTTT.

Concerning this clone: The identical CDR3 is also encoded by other nucleotide sequences in the sample. The V call is TRBV29-1, the J call TRBJ2-3; D remains ambiguous. Germline CDR1 SQVTM, CDR2 ANQGSEA. This CDR3 is built from 12 residues. V was shortened by 4 bases and J by 2 bases, with 7 bases between the two germline ends. The CDR3 region has the DNA TGCAGCGTTGCGAGGTCCACAGATACGCAGTATTTT. It specifies CSVARSTDTQYF.

J is TRBJ2-2 and V is TRBV11-2; no clear D gene. This CDR3 has 17 residues. The V and J ends lost 3 bases and 4 bases respectively, with 18 bases between them. Germline V lookup: CDR1 SGHAT, CDR2 FQNNGV. The DNA of the CDR3 is TGTGCCAGCAGCTTCTTTGATAGTCAGCCTGTCACCGGGGAGCTGTTTTTT. This codes for CASSFFDSQPVTGELFF.

The chain has TRBV27 and TRBJ2-3; 14 nucleotides agree with TRBD2. CDR1 and CDR2 from the germline V gene are MNHEY and SMNVEV (reference sequence). V was pared by 5 bases and J by 4 bases, with 5 bases of the junction left unmatched. The CDR3 extends over 16 amino acids. In DNA form, the CDR3 reads TGTGCCAGCAGTCCGACTAGCGGGAGGGGGCCAGATACGCAGTATTTT. Translating it yields CASSPTSGRGPDTQYF.

This clone was observed once. The J gene is TRBJ2-2, the V gene TRBV19; the D is unclear. Trimming cost V 5 bases and J 0 bases, with 13 bases left between them. Germline V gene sequence: CDR1 LNHDA, CDR2 SQIVND (reference sequence). This CDR3 has 16 amino acids. CDR3 DNA sequence: TGTGCCAGTAGTGTTTTTGGGTCCGCGAACACCGGGGAGCTGTTTTTT. This sequence encodes CASSVFGSANTGELFF.

J is TRBJ2-7 and V is TRBV7-2, with no clear D. V was pared by 3 bases and J by 2 bases, with 14 bases between. Germline V CDR1 and CDR2: SGHTA, FQGNSA. This CDR3 region has 15 residues. The CDR3 sequence is CASSLSSSTTYEQYF. The CDR3 nucleotides are TGTGCCAGCAGCTTGAGCAGTTCAACAACCTACGAGCAGTACTTC.

A note on this clone: Different DNA sequences within this sample yield the same CDR3. The chain links TRBV28 to TRBJ2-7; 8 bases map to TRBD1. Trimming cost V 6 bases and J 5 bases; bases outside gene matches: 6. Germline V lookup: CDR1 MDHEN, CDR2 SYDVKM. This CDR3 has 13 residues. CDR3 nucleotide sequence: TGTGCCAGCAGCCCCGGACAGGGCGACGAGCAGTACTTC. Translating it yields CASSPGQGDEQYF.

The rearrangement joins TRBV5-1 to TRBJ2-7; D is unclear. Trimming stripped 5 bases from V and 1 base from J, with 16 bases between. The CDR3 covers 15 residues. Germline V lookup: CDR1 SGHRS, CDR2 YFSETQ. The CDR3 DNA reads TGCGCCAGCAGACGCATGGACGGATATTCCTACGAGCAGTACTTC. It is translated as CASRRMDGYSYEQYF.

The V and J genes are TRBV2 and TRBJ2-5; D is uncertain. The germline gives CDR1 SNHLY, CDR2 FYNNEI. This CDR3 region has 13 residues. V shed 5 bases and J shed 3 bases, with 10 bases lying between them. The CDR3, as DNA: TGTGCCAGCAGTCCGACGGTTGAAGAGACCCAGTACTTC. Residues: CASSPTVEETQYF.

This clone was seen just once. The genes are TRBV5-1 and TRBJ1-4, with TRBD1 matching 7 bases. The CDR3 consists of 14 residues. Trimming removed 6 bases from V and 5 bases from J; junction bases left unmatched: 7. The germline CDR1 and CDR2 sequences are SGHRS and YFSETQ. The CDR3 here is CASKATGQNEKLFF. CDR3 bases: TGCGCCAGCAAGGCGACAGGGCAGAATGAAAAACTGTTTTTT.

Regarding this clone: This specimen includes other DNA sequences encoding the same CDR3. This sequence joins TRBV30 and TRBJ2-7; 10 positions agree with TRBD2. CDR1 is GTSNPN, CDR2 SVGIG, per germline (reference sequence). CDR3 length: 13 amino acids. V was clipped by 3 bases and J by 3 bases; unmatched bases: 2. This chain's CDR3 is CAWSRTSGYEQYF. DNA of the CDR3: TGTGCCTGGAGCAGGACTAGCGGCTACGAGCAGTACTTC.

The gene calls are TRBV11-2 and TRBJ1-1, with a tentative D call TRBD1 (5 bases). The CDR3 has 16 residues. V was trimmed by 5 bases and J by 7 bases, leaving 23 bases between them. Germline lookup yields CDR1 SGHAT and CDR2 FQNNGV. CDR3 DNA: TGTGCCAGCAGCCCCCGAAAGGGGACGAATACGATTGAAGCTTTCTTT. Translation: CASSPRKGTNTIEAFF.

V is TRBV11-3 and J is TRBJ2-7; D may correspond to TRBD1 or TRBD2 (5 bases each). The CDR3 spans 16 residues. Trimming stripped 11 bases from V and 3 bases from J, with 26 bases between. Germline CDR1 and CDR2: SGHNT and YENEEA. This CDR3 is CARPTATTNYCYEQYF. The CDR3 coding sequence is TGTGCCCGACCGACAGCTACGACTAATTATTGCTACGAGCAGTACTTC.

The chain recombines TRBV5-6 with TRBJ1-5, with 8 bases matching TRBD1. Trimming removed 3 bases from V and 2 bases from J; junction bases left unmatched: 7. Germline CDR1 SGHDT, CDR2 YYEEEE. The CDR3 sequence is 16 residues long. DNA of the CDR3: TGTGCCAGCAGCTCAAGACAGGGGACACGCAATCAGCCCCAGCATTTT. Protein product: CASSSRQGTRNQPQHF.

The chain employs TRBV5-1 and TRBJ1-2; D call uncertain. CDR3 size: 16 residues. V lost 4 bases to trimming and J lost 4 bases, with 20 bases between them. The V gene's germline CDR1 is SGHRS and CDR2 YFSETQ. The CDR3 sequence: CASSNARVNGPYGYTF. The CDR3 nucleotides are TGCGCCAGCAGCAACGCCCGGGTCAATGGCCCCTATGGCTACACCTTC.

This sequence joins TRBV29-1 and TRBJ1-1; D gene unclear. Germline V lookup: CDR1 SQVTM, CDR2 ANQGSEA. V lost 4 bases and J lost 4, with 7 bases in between. This CDR3 spans 11 amino acids. For the CDR3, the DNA is TGCAGCGTTGCCTCGGGCACTGAAGCTTTCTTT. Translation gives CSVASGTEAFF.

The chain has TRBV28 and TRBJ1-2; tentative D call: TRBD1 (6 bases). With 6 bases removed from V and 8 bases from J, the gap between germline ends came to 22 bases. CDR1 is MDHEN, CDR2 SYDVKM, per germline. This CDR3 has 15 residues. CDR3 sequence reads: CASRSPGPGGGGYTF. The CDR3 coding sequence is TGTGCCAGCAGGTCCCCGGGCCCTGGAGGGGGGGGCTACACCTTC.

The chain couples TRBV5-1 to TRBJ2-1; D is uncertain. The CDR3 totals 13 residues. Germline V CDR1 and CDR2: SGHRS, YFSETQ. Trimming removed 1 base at V and 9 bases at J, with 11 bases between. Here the CDR3 DNA reads TGCGCCAGCAGCTTGCGCTGGAACGGTGAGCAGTTCTTC. Protein product: CASSLRWNGEQFF.

Regarding this clone: The sample carries other DNA sequences with the same CDR3. The genes are TRBV18 and TRBJ2-1; perhaps TRBD2 as D (6 bases). The V gene's germline CDR1 is KGHSH and CDR2 LQKENI. There are 15 residues in the CDR3. Deletions cut 3 bases from V and 0 bases from J, with 9 bases between. In DNA form, the CDR3 reads TGTGCCAGCTCACCGACCGGGAGCTCCTACAATGAGCAGTTCTTC. Translation gives CASSPTGSSYNEQFF.